This T cell receptor (beta chain) appears in the sequencing data of a study of cytomegalovirus exposure and HLA in healthy donors. Findings and limits, study-wide: Usually a TCR sequence was rare, but some public TCRs were found in many donors.

The V gene end was trimmed by 4 bases and the J gene end by 7 bases; junction bases not matched to a gene: 7. Germline-derived CDR1 and CDR2 are MNHNS and SASEGT. The CDR3 is 14 amino acids. Generated by immunoSEQ multiplex PCR, the TCRdb table keeps only in-frame clones and is missing some. In the table there are 140,000 to 150,000 clones, roughly 93% of which are singletons. About this clone itself: Its cognate antigen is unknown.

The chain is built from TRBV6-1 and TRBJ1-2, with 9 bases fitting TRBD1. The clonotype was recovered from a young man in good health and CMV-seropositive. The material sequenced was PBMCs. CDR3 bases: TGTGCCAGCAGTGCCCGGACAGGGGATCTTGGCTACACCTTC. This gives the protein CASSARTGDLGYTF.